Below, 30 T cell receptor beta chains from the same sample are listed, as sequenced in a study of blood T cell repertoires in COVID-19. Using immunoSEQ multiplex PCR, the repertoire was profiled, and TCRdb retains in-frame clones only, with some absent. The table has around 130,000 clones, around 77% seen once. Sequencing input: peripheral blood. These receptors originate from a human donor in a cohort sampled during active COVID-19.

The chain recombines TRBV11-2 with TRBJ1-1, with a weak D call TRBD1 (5 bases). Germline CDR1 reads SGHAT; CDR2 reads FQNNGV. The ends were cut back, 1 base at V and 3 bases at J, with 9 bases in the middle. CDR3 length equals 14 residues. CDR3 loop: CASSLAGYYTEAFF. CDR3 nucleotides: TGTGCCAGCAGCTTAGCAGGGTACTACACTGAAGCTTTCTTT.

This chain uses TRBV12-5 with TRBJ2-7; 10 nucleotides match TRBD1. Germline lookup yields CDR1 LGHNT and CDR2 FRNRAP. The CDR3 contains 16 residues. J gave up 5 bases and V 7 bases, and 14 bases lay outside the gene matches. The CDR3 region has the DNA TGTGCTAGTGCCACCGTTGTGACAGGGGGCAAAGACGAGCAGTACTTC. Its protein is CASATVVTGGKDEQYF.

This clone was found a few times. This chain links TRBV6-6 with TRBJ1-2, with D unresolved. Per germline, CDR1 MNHNY and CDR2 SVGAGI (reference sequence). V shed 5 bases and J shed 4 bases, with 8 bases lying between them. The CDR3 covers 12 residues. CDR3 loop: CASSLELYGYTF. In DNA form, the CDR3 reads TGTGCCAGCAGTCTCGAGCTCTATGGCTACACCTTC.

This chain uses TRBV5-5 with TRBJ1-4, with D possibly being TRBD1 (5 bases). Germline assignment: CDR1 SGHKS and CDR2 YYEKEE (reference sequence). The V end was cut by 4 bases, the J end by 5 bases, with 21 bases between. CDR3 length: 17 amino acids. The CDR3 spells CASSRPPNGGVNEKLFF. CDR3 sequence (DNA): TGTGCCAGCAGCCGACCGCCCAACGGGGGGGTGAATGAAAAACTGTTTTTT.

The chain combines TRBV4-1 with TRBJ1-1; tentatively, D is TRBD1 (5 bases). The germline V gene has CDR1 MGHRA and CDR2 YSYEKL. The CDR3 runs 16 residues. Between the trimmed V and J ends, which lost 1 base and 4 bases, there was a span of 16 bases. CDR3 residues: CASSQAGRGLGTEAFF. The CDR3, as DNA: TGCGCCAGCAGCCAAGCGGGGCGGGGATTGGGCACTGAAGCTTTCTTT.

The chain joins TRBV19 to TRBJ2-3, with 9 bases fitting TRBD2. Germline assignment: CDR1 LNHDA and CDR2 SQIVND (reference sequence). After removal of 6 bases from V and 1 base from J, the junction contained 11 bases not matched to a gene. The CDR3 contains 17 residues. The CDR3 region is CASSIWGLAGGTDTQYF. CDR3 DNA sequence: TGTGCCAGTAGCATTTGGGGATTAGCGGGGGGCACAGATACGCAGTATTTT. The variable domain in full, with the rest retrieved from reference TRBV19 and TRBJ2-3, is DGGITQSPKYLFRKEGQNVTLSCEQNLNHDAMYWYRQDPGQGLRLIYYSQIVNDFQKGDIAEGYSVSREKKESFPLTVTSAQKNPTAFYLCASSIWGLAGGTDTQYFGPGTRLTVL.

J is TRBJ2-1 and V is TRBV7-8, with 7 bases identical to TRBD1. Germline CDR1 is SGHVS and CDR2 is FQNEAQ. The CDR3 sequence is 17 residues long. V lost 2 bases and J lost 4; bases outside the gene matches: 11. CDR3 DNA: TGTGCCAGCAGCTTATATGCACCGAGACAGGGTTACAATGAGCAGTTCTTC. Its protein product is CASSLYAPRQGYNEQFF. The variable domain in full, with the rest retrieved from reference TRBV7-8 and TRBJ2-1, is GAGVSQSPRYKVAKRGQDVALRCDPISGHVSLFWYQQALGQGPEFLTYFQNEAQLDKSGLPSDRFFAERPEGSVSTLKIQRTQQEDSAVYLCASSLYAPRQGYNEQFFGPGTRLTVL.

This chain uses TRBV2 with TRBJ1-6; 8 nucleotides agree with TRBD1. V trimming: 7 bases; J trimming: 7 bases; junction bases outside the gene matches: 9. The CDR3 sequence is 15 residues long. Germline V gene data show CDR1 as SNHLY and CDR2 as FYNNEI. The CDR3 sequence: CASNNQGAGNSPLHF. DNA of the CDR3: TGTGCCAGCAACAATCAGGGGGCGGGCAATTCACCCCTCCACTTT.

The rearrangement uses TRBV2 and TRBJ2-5; TRBD2 matches at 9 bases. Per germline, CDR1 SNHLY and CDR2 FYNNEI. After removal of 5 bases from V and 2 bases from J, the junction contained 9 bases not matched to a gene. The CDR3 extends over 16 amino acids. CDR3 protein: CASSHRTSVSQETQYF. Here the CDR3 DNA reads TGTGCCAGCAGTCACCGGACTAGCGTATCTCAAGAGACCCAGTACTTC.

The CDR3 here is CASTIGTGNQPQHF. The DNA of the CDR3 is TGTGCCAGCACAATAGGGACAGGGAATCAGCCCCAGCATTTT. This chain uses TRBV28 with TRBJ1-5; 9 nucleotides line up with TRBD1. This CDR3 spans 14 amino acids. Germline loops: CDR1 MDHEN, CDR2 SYDVKM. With V trimmed by 7 bases and J by 4 bases, 5 bases remained unmatched.

The CDR3 protein is CASSLQGEETQYF. CDR3 in DNA: TGTGCCAGCAGTTTGCAGGGTGAAGAGACCCAGTACTTC. The chain links TRBV5-5 to TRBJ2-5, with D possibly being TRBD1 (5 bases). The CDR3 spans 13 residues. Germline loops: CDR1 SGHKS, CDR2 YYEKEE (reference sequence). V was pared by 5 bases and J by 3 bases, with 11 bases between. Full variable domain (rest looked up from reference TRBV5-5 and TRBJ2-5): DAGVTQSPTHLIKTRGQQVTLRCSPISGHKSVSWYQQVLGQGPQFIFQYYEKEERGRGNFPDRFSARQFPNYSSELNVNALLLGDSALYLCASSLQGEETQYFGPGTRLLVL.

CDR3 bases: TGTGCCAGCAGTCCCCGGGCAGGGGATTACTATGGCTACACCTTC. Protein: CASSPRAGDYYGYTF. The chain has TRBV27 and TRBJ1-2; maybe TRBD1 (6 bases). V lost 5 bases and J 3 bases, leaving 16 bases between the germline ends. The germline V gene encodes CDR1 MNHEY and CDR2 SMNVEV (reference sequence). The CDR3 spans 15 residues.

The chain links TRBV6-2 or TRBV6-3 to TRBJ2-7; perhaps TRBD2 as D (5 bases). Germline V gives CDR1 MNHEY, CDR2 SVGEGT. V shed 5 bases and J shed 3 bases, with 14 bases lying between them. The CDR3 totals 14 residues. The CDR3 DNA sequence: TGTGCCAGCAGTAAGGGTGGAGGTTTCTACGAGCAGTACTTC. Residues: CASSKGGGFYEQYF.

The chain couples TRBV19 to TRBJ1-1; D uncertain. This CDR3 region has 14 residues. Between the trimmed V and J ends, which lost 5 bases and 5 bases, there was a span of 15 bases. The germline V gene encodes CDR1 LNHDA and CDR2 SQIVND (reference sequence). CDR3 region: CASSGIGRRTEAFF. For the CDR3, the DNA is TGTGCCAGTAGTGGAATCGGGCGGAGGACTGAAGCTTTCTTT.

This rearrangement joins TRBV21-1 to TRBJ1-2; the listed D gene, TRBD1, was not tested against the DNA. TRBV21-1 is marked as a pseudogene. The CDR3 totals 21 residues. CDR3 sequence reads: CASSNMGSPGTGGTQNYGYTF. The CDR3 nucleotides are TGTGCCAGCAGCAATATGGGGTCCCCCGGGACAGGGGGTACCCAGAACTATGGCTACACCTTC.

The chain uses TRBV12-5 and TRBJ1-6, with 9 bases identical to TRBD1. J was trimmed by 5 bases and V by 7 bases; bases with no gene match: 6. The CDR3 extends over 15 amino acids. From germline, CDR1 is LGHNT and CDR2 FRNRAP. CDR3 amino acids: CASARGQGDNSPLHF. The CDR3 coding sequence is TGTGCTAGTGCCCGGGGACAGGGCGATAATTCACCCCTCCACTTT.

CDR3 nucleotides: TGTGCCAGCAGTCGGGACAGGGACTATGGCTACACCTTC. As protein: CASSRDRDYGYTF. This chain uses TRBV12-3 or TRBV12-4 with TRBJ1-2, with 9 bases fitting TRBD1. The CDR3 is 13 residues long. J lost 3 bases, V lost 5 bases, and 1 base had no gene match.

V gene TRBV4-2 combines with J gene TRBJ2-5; tentatively, D is TRBD2 (6 bases). The V end was cut by 4 bases, the J end by 6 bases, with 12 bases between. CDR3 length: 13 amino acids. The V gene's germline CDR1 is LGHNA and CDR2 YNFKEQ. The CDR3 nucleotides read TGTGCCAGCAGCCTGACTAGTGTTAAGACCCAGTACTTC. It yields the protein CASSLTSVKTQYF.

This chain joins TRBV28 and TRBJ1-6, with TRBD1 matching 7 bases. J gave up 5 bases and V 2 bases, and 12 bases lay outside the gene matches. This CDR3 comprises 18 residues. Per the germline V gene, CDR1 is MDHEN and CDR2 is SYDVKM. In DNA, the CDR3 is TGTGCCAGCAGTTTAAAGGGGGCGCGGTTTGTAAATAATTCACCCCTCCACTTT. It codes for CASSLKGARFVNNSPLHF.

For the CDR3, the DNA is TGTGCCAGCAGTACCGGACACCAAGGGCATACGCAGTATTTT. Encoded protein: CASSTGHQGHTQYF. V usage is TRBV6-4 and J usage is TRBJ2-3; maybe TRBD1 (5 bases). Trimming pared 5 bases from V and 7 bases from J, leaving 16 bases between. Germline V gene data show CDR1 as MRHNA and CDR2 as SNTAGT. The CDR3 consists of 14 residues.

The chain uses TRBV6-1 and TRBJ1-4, with D maybe TRBD1 (5 bases). Germline loops: CDR1 MNHNS, CDR2 SASEGT. Trimming removed 2 bases at V and 5 bases at J, with 9 bases between. This CDR3 is 14 amino acids long. The CDR3 DNA is TGTGCCAGCAGTGAATGGGCAGGGAATGAAAAACTGTTTTTT. It yields the protein CASSEWAGNEKLFF.

The chain combines TRBV6-2 or TRBV6-3 with TRBJ1-5; D perhaps matches TRBD1 (6 bases). V was pared by 6 bases and J by 5 bases, with 8 bases between. The germline CDR1 and CDR2 sequences are MNHEY and SVGEGT. The CDR3 length is 12 residues. CDR3 sequence reads: CASSNRDQPQHF. CDR3 DNA sequence: TGTGCCAGCAGCAACAGGGATCAGCCCCAGCATTTT.

The chain carries TRBV27 and TRBJ1-5; D not resolved. V was clipped by 4 bases and J by 4 bases, with 5 bases between them. The CDR3 is 12 amino acids. CDR1 and CDR2 from the germline V gene are MNHEY and SMNVEV (reference sequence). This CDR3 is CASSSKNQPQHF. CDR3 in DNA: TGTGCCAGCAGTTCCAAAAATCAGCCCCAGCATTTT.

The chain links TRBV3-1 (or the pseudogene TRBV3-2) to TRBJ2-1; 15 nucleotides agree with TRBD2. This CDR3 contains 15 residues. Germline loops: CDR1 LGHDT, CDR2 YNNKEL (reference sequence). Losses at the gene ends were 2 bases for V and 15 bases for J; bases not matched to a gene: 8. The CDR3 sequence: CASSQRTSGGAKGFF. CDR3 nucleotide sequence: TGTGCCAGCAGCCAAAGGACTAGCGGGGGGGCGAAAGGGTTCTTC.

This chain links TRBV29-1 with TRBJ2-5, with D possibly being TRBD1 (6 bases). Germline V gives CDR1 SQVTM, CDR2 ANQGSEA. Trimming left V 3 bases short and J 2 bases short, with 16 bases between. CDR3 length: 15 amino acids. DNA for the CDR3: TGCAGCGTTGACCATCCCGGGACAAAGCAAGAGACCCAGTACTTC. Residues: CSVDHPGTKQETQYF.

J is TRBJ1-6 and V is TRBV7-2, with 7 bases that match TRBD1. Losses at the gene ends were 6 bases for V and 8 bases for J; bases not matched to a gene: 4. CDR1 SGHTA and CDR2 FQGNSA come from the germline V gene. The CDR3 runs to 13 residues. The CDR3, as DNA: TGTGCCAGCAGTAGGGGGCCGGATTCACCCCTCCACTTT. It is translated as CASSRGPDSPLHF.

The chain recombines TRBV6-5 with TRBJ1-2; possible D gene TRBD1, 5 bases. V was clipped by 8 bases and J by 2 bases, with 6 bases between them. Per the germline V gene, CDR1 is MNHEY and CDR2 is SVGAGI. CDR3 length equals 11 residues. The CDR3 loop reads CASDRNYGYTF. DNA for the CDR3: TGTGCCAGCGACAGAAACTATGGCTACACCTTC.

The genes are TRBV10-3 and TRBJ2-1, with D perhaps TRBD2 (6 bases). CDR3 length: 15 residues. V was pared by 3 bases and J by 11 bases, with 20 bases between. Germline CDR1 and CDR2: ENHRY and SYGVKD. For the CDR3, the DNA is TGTGCCATCAGTGATTCACTCCCGGGAGAAAAGCAGCAGTTCTTC. Protein product: CAISDSLPGEKQQFF.

Here the CDR3 reads CASSLGDREFHGEQFF. CDR3 sequence (DNA): TGTGCCAGCAGCTTAGGGGACAGGGAGTTTCATGGTGAGCAGTTCTTC. The rearrangement links TRBV7-9 to TRBJ2-1; 9 positions agree with TRBD1. Trimming removed 1 base from V and 9 bases from J; junction bases left unmatched: 10. The CDR3 covers 16 residues. The germline gives CDR1 SEHNR, CDR2 FQNEAQ (reference sequence).

This chain uses TRBV19 with TRBJ2-5, with D possibly TRBD2 on 6 matching bases. Germline V gene lookup returns CDR1 LNHDA and CDR2 SQIVND (reference sequence). V lost 1 base, J lost 7 bases, and 7 bases lay in between. The length of the CDR3 is 12 residues. This CDR3 reads CASSIAGGTQYF. CDR3 nucleotide sequence: TGTGCCAGTAGTATAGCCGGGGGGACCCAGTACTTC.